The 15 T cell receptor beta chains in this list originate from one sample, sequenced in a study of control samples from healthy donors and cancer patients. Clones were sequenced by immunoSEQ multiplex PCR, and TCRdb holds only the in-frame ones, with some missing. The sample consists of more than 95,000 clones, 80% to 90% of them appearing once. The sample consisted of PBMCs. The receptor set was obtained from a woman between 45 and 60 years old with colorectal cancer.

This chain connects TRBV19 to TRBJ1-5; no firm D call. There are 13 residues in the CDR3. V shed 5 bases and J shed 1 base, with 6 bases lying between them. Germline CDR1 is LNHDA and CDR2 is SQIVND (reference sequence). This CDR3 reads CASSDTSNQPQHF. The DNA of the CDR3 is TGTGCCAGTAGTGATACGAGCAATCAGCCCCAGCATTTT.

The chain has TRBV28 and TRBJ2-1, with a weak D call TRBD2 (6 bases). Germline V gives CDR1 MDHEN, CDR2 SYDVKM. The CDR3 is 18 residues long. V lost 4 bases to trimming and J lost 5 bases, with 24 bases between them. The CDR3 sequence is CASSSAIWAGNLDNEQFF. CDR3 DNA: TGTGCCAGCAGTTCCGCTATTTGGGCGGGAAATTTGGACAATGAGCAGTTCTTC.

A note on this clone: This sample includes further DNA sequences coding for the same CDR3. Here the CDR3 DNA reads TGTGCCAGCAGCTTAGACAGGGGAACTGAAGCTTTCTTT. Amino acids: CASSLDRGTEAFF. The chain employs TRBV11-2 and TRBJ1-1, with D tentatively TRBD1 (6 bases). Per germline, CDR1 SGHAT and CDR2 FQNNGV. Trimming left V 0 bases short and J 5 bases short, with 7 bases between. The CDR3 runs 13 residues.

This chain uses TRBV7-3 with TRBJ1-1; possible D gene TRBD1, 6 bases. V lost 5 bases, J lost 1 base, and 14 bases lay in between. The CDR3 runs to 15 residues. Germline CDR1 is SGHTA and CDR2 is FQGTGA. The CDR3 DNA follows: TGTGCCAGCAGCACCACACAGGGCGGGAACACTGAAGCTTTCTTT. Its translation is CASSTTQGGNTEAFF.

This clone was picked up one time. This rearrangement joins TRBV12-3 or TRBV12-4 to TRBJ2-1; a possible D gene is TRBD2 (6 bases). V was cut by 7 bases and J by 5 bases, with 12 bases left in between. The CDR3 spans 13 residues. As DNA, the CDR3 is TGTGCCAGCATTTCTAGCGCGGACAATGAGCAGTTCTTC. Translated: CASISSADNEQFF.

A few counts support this clone. This chain links TRBV10-2 with TRBJ2-3, with D perhaps assigned TRBD1 or TRBD2 (7 bases each). This CDR3 spans 14 amino acids. Germline V gene sequence: CDR1 WSHSY, CDR2 SAAADI. V was cut by 2 bases and J by 4 bases, with 10 bases left in between. The CDR3 protein is CASSEQGGPDTQYF. CDR3 in DNA: TGCGCCAGCAGTGAGCAGGGGGGGCCAGATACGCAGTATTTT.

This clone was detected only once. V gene TRBV13 combines with J gene TRBJ2-2; tentative D call: TRBD2 (6 bases). V lost 8 bases, J lost 8 bases, and 15 bases lay in between. The V gene's germline CDR1 is PRHDT and CDR2 FYEKMQ (reference sequence). The CDR3 spans 13 residues. In nucleotides, the CDR3 is TGTGCCAGCGGAGGGTTAGAGGAAGGGGAGCTGTTTTTT. This translates into CASGGLEEGELFF.

The rearrangement uses TRBV6-1 and TRBJ1-2, with TRBD1 as a possible D gene (5 bases). V gave up 4 bases and J gave up 1 base, with 16 bases separating them. The germline V gene encodes CDR1 MNHNS and CDR2 SASEGT. This CDR3 comprises 16 residues. CDR3 protein: CASSGPGRAINYGYTF. The CDR3 nucleotides are TGTGCCAGCAGTGGCCCAGGGAGGGCTATTAACTATGGCTACACCTTC.

This chain joins TRBV2 and TRBJ1-2; no definite D call. Between the trimmed V and J ends, which lost 4 bases and 5 bases, there was a span of 11 bases. The germline V gene has CDR1 SNHLY and CDR2 FYNNEI. CDR3 size: 13 residues. The CDR3: CASSAAGPYGYTF. Here the CDR3 DNA reads TGTGCCAGCAGTGCGGCAGGCCCATATGGCTACACCTTC.

This clone was counted between two and nine times. The rearrangement joins TRBV7-2 to TRBJ1-3; D gene unclear. Germline loops: CDR1 SGHTA, CDR2 FQGNSA. The CDR3 length is 17 residues. V was pared by 4 bases and J by 2 bases, with 18 bases between. The CDR3 loop reads CASSSQSGPPAGNTIYF. CDR3 coding DNA: TGTGCCAGCAGCTCCCAATCCGGACCCCCGGCTGGAAACACCATATATTTT.

The V call is TRBV10-3, the J call TRBJ2-5; maybe TRBD2 (6 bases). V was cut by 6 bases and J by 2 bases, with 10 bases left in between. Germline-derived CDR1 and CDR2 are ENHRY and SYGVKD. CDR3 size: 13 residues. This CDR3 reads CAISAGPQETQYF. In DNA, the CDR3 is TGTGCCATCAGCGCGGGACCACAAGAGACCCAGTACTTC.

The rearrangement uses TRBV5-4 and TRBJ2-3, with 10 bases aligning to TRBD1. Germline V gene sequence: CDR1 SGHNT, CDR2 YYREEE (reference sequence). Trimming cost V 2 bases and J 6 bases; bases outside gene matches: 6. The CDR3 covers 15 residues. Written as DNA, the CDR3 is TGTGCCAGCAGCTTAGGACAGGGGGTCCATGATACGCAGTATTTT. Encoded protein: CASSLGQGVHDTQYF. Using reference TRBV5-4 and TRBJ2-3 for the parts outside the CDR3, the full variable domain is ETGVTQSPTHLIKTRGQQVTLRCSSQSGHNTVSWYQQALGQGPQFIFQYYREEENGRGNFPPRFSGLQFPNYSSELNVNALELDDSALYLCASSLGQGVHDTQYFGPGTRLTVL.

The chain couples TRBV9 to TRBJ1-2, with D unresolved. Per germline, CDR1 SGDLS and CDR2 YYNGEE. The CDR3 has 11 residues. The ends were cut back, 4 bases at V and 6 bases at J, with 7 bases in the middle. The CDR3 spells CASSHQDGYTF. CDR3 sequence (DNA): TGTGCCAGCAGCCACCAGGATGGCTACACCTTC.

The chain links TRBV6-5 to TRBJ1-3; D unclear. V lost 4 bases to trimming and J lost 0 bases, with 4 bases between them. The CDR3 extends over 13 amino acids. Germline values: CDR1 MNHEY, CDR2 SVGAGI. In DNA form, the CDR3 reads TGTGCCAGCAGTTCCGGCTCTGGAAACACCATATATTTT. This codes for CASSSGSGNTIYF.

This sequence joins TRBV5-1 and TRBJ2-3, with a possible D match to TRBD2 (6 bases). V was shortened by 3 bases and J by 0 bases, with 14 bases between the two germline ends. This CDR3 has 16 residues. Germline V gene data show CDR1 as SGHRS and CDR2 as YFSETQ. The CDR3 region is CASSSLGGTSTDTQYF. CDR3 bases: TGCGCCAGCAGCTCGCTTGGCGGGACTAGCACAGATACGCAGTATTTT.